This is a list of T cell receptor beta chains from one sample in a study of beta chain features in type 1 diabetes. Measured with immunoSEQ multiplex PCR; TCRdb has only the in-frame clones, and not every one. The sample includes around 53,000 clones, 63% of them seen just once. The sequenced material came from stem cell memory CD4+ T cells from blood. These receptors were obtained from a woman younger than 45 with type 1 diabetes. Each CDR3 is given without its conserved first and last residue. Each record gives: D gene, V gene, J gene, CDR3 protein. The D gene is left open where the match is weak.

TRBD2	TRBV5-1	TRBJ2-3	ASSTGLAGGADTQY
-	TRBV2	TRBJ1-1	ASRPYREHTVEAF
-	TRBV7-9	TRBJ2-1	ASSPGGSYNEQF
-	TRBV5-1	TRBJ1-1	ASSLVVGDSEAF
-	TRBV18	TRBJ1-3	ASSPRTAISGNTIY
TRBD1	TRBV2	TRBJ1-2	ASIGTGGRYGYT
-	TRBV29-1	TRBJ2-5	SVEDPISRETQY
-	TRBV5-1	TRBJ2-1	ASRGSLLYNEQF
-	TRBV7-9	TRBJ2-2	ASTTKPNTGELF
TRBD1	TRBV19	TRBJ1-2	ASSQTDRAYGYT
TRBD1	TRBV4-1	TRBJ2-2	ASTGQANTGELF
-	TRBV19	TRBJ2-1	ASKDPSKPSESF
-	TRBV10-2	TRBJ1-1	ASSEQATEAF
-	TRBV10-3	TRBJ2-7	AISESPSTRGYEQY
TRBD1	TRBV7-9	TRBJ1-1	ASSLLYRGNTEAF
TRBD1	TRBV11-3	TRBJ1-1	ASSLSGGTNTEAF
TRBD1	TRBV27	TRBJ1-4	ASSPGTGGLEHEKLF
-	TRBV5-4	TRBJ2-1	ASSFAEPSYNEQF
-	TRBV5-1	TRBJ2-1	ASSLGVGATAGEQF
-	TRBV28	TRBJ2-5	ASSLRETQY
TRBD2	TRBV7-2	TRBJ2-1	ASSLRGSGRAGEQF
TRBD2	TRBV6-1	TRBJ2-1	ASSEAVAGGQF
-	TRBV6-6	TRBJ1-4	ASTYLTGFNEKLF
-	TRBV20-1	TRBJ2-7	SALPGYEQY
TRBD1	TRBV6-6	TRBJ2-2	ASSDRVGDTGELF
TRBD2	TRBV11-2	TRBJ2-1	ASSPASGSGNEQF
-	TRBV15	TRBJ2-5	ATSRGNRAGETQY
TRBD2	TRBV6-5	TRBJ2-7	ASIGLSGGGEQY
TRBD2	TRBV7-2	TRBJ2-1	ASSLSGRNNNEQF
TRBD1	TRBV10-3	TRBJ2-2	AISGKGQGNINTGELF
TRBD2	TRBV5-4	TRBJ2-7	ASSSLSGNYEQY
TRBD2	TRBV30	TRBJ2-7	AWSVQGWTSGSLVYEQY
TRBD2	TRBV28	TRBJ2-7	ASSQAPIGRGHEQY
TRBD2	TRBV4-2	TRBJ2-7	ASSYSGSGAYEQY
TRBD1	TRBV5-1	TRBJ2-5	ASSGTTGSQTQY
TRBD1	TRBV2	TRBJ1-5	ASRQGGYQPQH
-	TRBV5-1	TRBJ2-2	ASMGANTGELF
-	TRBV19	TRBJ1-2	ASRSPLYGYT
-	TRBV7-3	TRBJ2-5	ASSLGVQPQETQY
-	TRBV2	TRBJ2-5	ASSRQVRGQETQY
-	TRBV5-1	TRBJ2-7	ASSLWGTGNSGAVYEQY
-	TRBV5-1	TRBJ1-1	ASSLYHSETEAF
-	TRBV18	TRBJ1-1	ASSPLDAEAF
-	TRBV2	TRBJ2-6	ASEQHSGANVLT
TRBD2	TRBV11-2	TRBJ2-3	ASSSTSADTQY
TRBD2	TRBV29-1	TRBJ2-3	SARVGGGQDTQY
-	TRBV25-1	TRBJ2-7	ASSETGHIYEQY
TRBD2	TRBV2	TRBJ2-3	ASSVELAGSDTQY
-	TRBV6-6	TRBJ1-1	ASSDHRVTGTEAF